The text below deals with one T cell receptor beta chain. The source of the sample is a study of technical replicates of blood from a few donors. Germline V gives CDR1 SQVTM, CDR2 ANQGSEA. With V trimmed by 7 bases and J by 4 bases, 3 bases remained unmatched. The CDR3 is made up of 12 amino acids. Produced via immunoSEQ multiplex PCR; TCRdb's table is partial and in-frame only. The sample lists 70,000 to 90,000 clones, approximately 94% occurring once. This sequence joins TRBV29-1 and TRBJ2-7; 11 positions match TRBD1. Sequenced material: T cells isolated from PBMCs. This receptor was taken from a human donor in good health. The CDR3 DNA sequence: TGCAGCGGGGGGACAGGGGGATACGAGCAGTACTTC. Translation gives CSGGTGGYEQYF.